This T cell receptor beta chain was captured in a study of shared clonotypes between healthy human individuals. Generated by immunoSEQ multiplex PCR, the TCRdb table keeps only in-frame clones and is missing some. The sample contains around 1.9 million clones, 85% to 95% of which appear only once. As defined, naive CD8 cells were CD45RO-negative and positively selected for CCR7, with terminally differentiated effector memory CD45RA+ cells excluded. CDR1 and CDR2 (germline): SGHAT, FQNNGV. Trimming took 4 bases from V and 5 from J; bases not matched to a gene: 5. The CDR3 is 14 amino acids. Sequenced: naive CD8+ T cells from PBMCs. This receptor was identified in a man aged 18 to 30 in good health. Some clones in this sample may be carry-over from other donors' samples. V is TRBV11-2 and J is TRBJ1-1, with 9 bases matching TRBD1. CDR3 protein: CASSYDRGGTEAFF. Written as DNA, the CDR3 is TGTGCCAGCAGCTACGACAGGGGGGGTACTGAAGCTTTCTTT.